The 12 T cell receptor beta chains listed next were all sequenced from one sample in a study of cytomegalovirus exposure and HLA in healthy donors. This PCR relied on a set of 60 Vbeta primers and 13 Jbeta primers. The data were produced by immunoSEQ multiplex PCR, yet TCRdb's version contains in-frame clones alone and is incomplete. Found here are roughly 170,000 clones, about 80% of them singletons; the top ten hold 6% to 7.5%. The sample taken for sequencing was PBMCs. Receptors originate from a young man in good health and CMV-seropositive.

This sequence joins TRBV6-6 and TRBJ2-7; D uncertain. CDR1 MNHNY and CDR2 SVGAGI come from the germline V gene (reference sequence). The CDR3 covers 14 residues. The germline V and J ends were trimmed by 3 bases and 6 bases, with 15 bases remaining between them. DNA for the CDR3: TGTGCCAGCAGTTATAGACTTAACCAATTCGAGCAGTACTTC. It codes for CASSYRLNQFEQYF.

The V and J genes are TRBV6-1 and TRBJ2-1; D remains unclear. This CDR3 comprises 13 residues. CDR1 and CDR2 from the germline V gene are MNHNS and SASEGT. Trimming shortened V by 1 base and J by 2 bases, and 3 bases separated the two germline ends. The CDR3: CASSEGPYNEQFF. CDR3 bases: TGTGCCAGCAGTGAAGGGCCCTACAATGAGCAGTTCTTC.

The chain employs TRBV6-5 and TRBJ1-6, with 7 positions matching TRBD1. Germline CDR1 is MNHEY and CDR2 is SVGAGI. The trim removed 5 bases at V and 10 bases at J, leaving 11 bases unmatched. This CDR3 has 15 residues. CDR3 sequence reads: CASSQRGRRDSPLHF. The CDR3 region has the DNA TGTGCCAGCAGTCAGAGGGGGCGGAGAGACTCACCCCTCCACTTT.

This clone was recorded only once. The chain joins TRBV19 to TRBJ2-5; the match to TRBD2 covers 11 bases. The V gene end was trimmed by 4 bases and the J gene end by 5 bases; junction bases not matched to a gene: 9. CDR1 and CDR2 from the germline V gene are LNHDA and SQIVND (reference sequence). The CDR3 totals 16 residues. The CDR3: CASSRRLAGLEETQYF. CDR3 nucleotides: TGTGCCAGTAGTAGAAGACTAGCGGGACTGGAGGAGACCCAGTACTTC.

The V and J genes are TRBV4-1 and TRBJ2-7; 8 bases agree with TRBD2. With V trimmed by 1 base and J by 0 bases, 17 bases remained unmatched. The CDR3 extends over 20 amino acids. Germline V gene data show CDR1 as MGHRA and CDR2 as YSYEKL. Here the CDR3 DNA reads TGCGCCAGCAGCCAAGCCCGGGGGACTAGGGCGAGTAAGGGCTCCTACGAGCAGTACTTC. Translation: CASSQARGTRASKGSYEQYF.

The chain joins TRBV9 to TRBJ2-7; no definite D call. Trimming left V 1 base short and J 2 bases short, with 10 bases between. Germline values: CDR1 SGDLS, CDR2 YYNGEE. This CDR3 has 14 residues. As DNA, the CDR3 is TGTGCCAGCAGCGTAAGTATCGGTACCTACGAGCAGTACTTC. Its protein is CASSVSIGTYEQYF.

The table lists this clone with a count of one. The gene calls are TRBV27 and TRBJ1-5; 7 positions match TRBD1. The CDR3 contains 14 residues. CDR1 and CDR2 (germline): MNHEY, SMNVEV (reference sequence). Trimming took 0 bases from V and 6 from J; bases not matched to a gene: 2. CDR3 bases: TGTGCCAGCAGTTTATCAGGGGGCGGTCAGCCCCAGCATTTT. It yields the protein CASSLSGGGQPQHF.

This chain connects TRBV9 to TRBJ2-1; 9 bases align to TRBD2. Germline lookup yields CDR1 SGDLS and CDR2 YYNGEE. V was clipped by 0 bases and J by 2 bases; unmatched bases: 3. This CDR3 spans 16 amino acids. In nucleotides, the CDR3 is TGTGCCAGCAGCGTAGAGACTAGCGGAGCCTACAATGAGCAGTTCTTC. Translating it yields CASSVETSGAYNEQFF. Combining the CDR3 with reference TRBV9 and TRBJ2-1 gives the whole variable domain DSGVTQTPKHLITATGQRVTLRCSPRSGDLSVYWYQQSLDQGLQFLIQYYNGEERAKGNILERFSAQQFPDLHSELNLSSLELGDSALYFCASSVETSGAYNEQFFGPGTRLTVL.

This chain joins TRBV7-9 and TRBJ1-1; a weak D match, TRBD1 (5 bases). Deletions cut 2 bases from V and 8 bases from J, with 9 bases between. This CDR3 has 12 residues. Germline-derived CDR1 and CDR2 are SEHNR and FQNEAQ (reference sequence). CDR3: CASSLLTAEAFF. The CDR3 DNA reads TGTGCCAGCAGCTTATTGACAGCCGAAGCTTTCTTT.

This clone showed up just a few times. Mismatch with germline at one junction end may stem from a read error. This CDR3 is CASSPTSGQEAQYF. DNA for the CDR3: TGTGCCAGCTCACCAACTAGCGGCCAAGAGGCCCAGTACTTC. The V gene is TRBV18, the J gene TRBJ2-5, with 8 bases identical to TRBD2. Per the germline V gene, CDR1 is KGHSH and CDR2 is LQKENI. The CDR3 is made up of 14 amino acids.

This clone was detected only once. The V gene is TRBV11-2, the J gene TRBJ2-7; 11 nucleotides agree with TRBD2. Trimming at V came to 1 base and at J to 1 base, leaving 3 bases not matched to a gene. CDR3 length: 16 amino acids. Per germline, CDR1 SGHAT and CDR2 FQNNGV. The CDR3 DNA follows: TGTGCCAGCAGCTTAGGGGGACTAGCGGCTTCCTACGAGCAGTACTTC. It codes for CASSLGGLAASYEQYF.

The chain joins TRBV28 to TRBJ1-1; TRBD1 matches at 7 bases. The V segment lost 5 bases and the J segment 1 base; nucleotides outside the gene matches: 7. The CDR3 totals 15 residues. Germline V lookup: CDR1 MDHEN, CDR2 SYDVKM. The CDR3 DNA is TGTGCCAGCAGTCCTCCCGGGACAGAGAACACTGAAGCTTTCTTT. Translated: CASSPPGTENTEAFF.